This T cell receptor beta chain originates from a study of T cell responses to AZD1222 COVID-19 vaccine. Study outcomes and limitations: Distributed over spike, vaccine-associated CD4 TCRs predominated at 160-218 and 743-854. The breadth and depth of Spike-specific TCRs increased once two AZD1222 doses had been given. Females outnumbered males among donors, who were mostly white British; clonal diversity was possibly underestimated.

Trimming removed 1 base from V and 10 bases from J, with 19 bases in between. CDR1 and CDR2 (germline): SNHLY, FYNNEI. This CDR3 has 15 residues. Sequenced by immunoSEQ multiplex PCR; TCRdb stores in-frame clones only, minus some. The sample consists of 95,000 to 150,000 clones, around 89% of them appearing once. About this clone itself: The antigen is undetermined.

The sequence was collected from an adult in good health. The genes are TRBV2 and TRBJ1-1; no clear D gene. The sample consisted of peripheral blood, taken on day 0 of AZD1222 vaccination. The CDR3 reads CASSEDETRVRGAFF. DNA of the CDR3: TGTGCCAGCAGTGAAGACGAAACGAGAGTTCGTGGAGCTTTCTTT.